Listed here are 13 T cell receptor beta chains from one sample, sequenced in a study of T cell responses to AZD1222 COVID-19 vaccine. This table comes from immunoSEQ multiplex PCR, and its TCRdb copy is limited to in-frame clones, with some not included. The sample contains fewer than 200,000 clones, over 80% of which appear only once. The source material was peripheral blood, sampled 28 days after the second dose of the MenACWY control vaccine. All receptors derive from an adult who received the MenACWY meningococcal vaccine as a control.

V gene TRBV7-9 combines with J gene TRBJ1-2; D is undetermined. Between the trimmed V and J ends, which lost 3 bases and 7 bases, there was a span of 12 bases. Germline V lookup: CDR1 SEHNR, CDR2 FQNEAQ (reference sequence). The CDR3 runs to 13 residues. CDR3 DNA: TGTGCCAGCAGCTTCGAAGGAGTAGGTGGCTACACCTTC. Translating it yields CASSFEGVGGYTF. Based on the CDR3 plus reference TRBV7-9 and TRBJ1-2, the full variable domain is DTGVSQNPRHKITKRGQNVTFRCDPISEHNRLYWYRQTLGQGPEFLTYFQNEAQLEKSRLLSDRFSAERPKGSFSTLEIQRTEQGDSAMYLCASSFEGVGGYTFGSGTRLTVV.

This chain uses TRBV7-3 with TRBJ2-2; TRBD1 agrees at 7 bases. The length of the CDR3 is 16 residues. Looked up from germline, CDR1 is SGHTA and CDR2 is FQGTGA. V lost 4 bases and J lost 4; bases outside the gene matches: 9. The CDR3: CASSSPGTAGTGELFF. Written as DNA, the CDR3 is TGTGCCAGCAGCTCCCCAGGGACAGCAGGCACCGGGGAGCTGTTTTTT.

This chain's CDR3 is CASSETQGQPQHF. In DNA, the CDR3 is TGTGCCAGCAGTGAAACCCAGGGACAGCCCCAGCATTTT. The chain recombines TRBV6-1 with TRBJ1-5, with D tentatively TRBD1 (5 bases). This CDR3 has 13 residues. Trimming pared 2 bases from V and 7 bases from J, leaving 9 bases between. Germline V gene lookup returns CDR1 MNHNS and CDR2 SASEGT.

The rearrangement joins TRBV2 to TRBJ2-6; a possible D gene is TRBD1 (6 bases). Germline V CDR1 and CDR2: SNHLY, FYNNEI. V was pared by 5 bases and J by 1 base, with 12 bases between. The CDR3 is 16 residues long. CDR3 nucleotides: TGTGCCAGCAGTTCTCACAGGGTTTCTGGGGCCAACGTCCTGACTTTC. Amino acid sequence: CASSSHRVSGANVLTF.

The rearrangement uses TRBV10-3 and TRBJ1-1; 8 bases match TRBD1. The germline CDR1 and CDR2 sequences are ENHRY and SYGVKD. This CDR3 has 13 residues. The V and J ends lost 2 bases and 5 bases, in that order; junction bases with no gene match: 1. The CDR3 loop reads CAISERQGTEAFF. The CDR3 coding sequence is TGTGCCATCAGTGAGCGACAGGGGACTGAAGCTTTCTTT.

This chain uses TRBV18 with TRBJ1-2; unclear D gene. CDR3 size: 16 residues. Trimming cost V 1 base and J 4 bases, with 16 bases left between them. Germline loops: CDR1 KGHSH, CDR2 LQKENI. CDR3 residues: CASSPLTTGRVYGYTF. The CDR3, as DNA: TGTGCCAGCTCACCACTCACGACCGGTCGGGTCTATGGCTACACCTTC. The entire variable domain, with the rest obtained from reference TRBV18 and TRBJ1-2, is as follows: NAGVMQNPRHLVRRRGQEARLRCSPMKGHSHVYWYRQLPEEGLKFMVYLQKENIIDESGMPKERFSAEFPKEGPSILRIQQVVRGDSAAYFCASSPLTTGRVYGYTFGSGTRLTVV.

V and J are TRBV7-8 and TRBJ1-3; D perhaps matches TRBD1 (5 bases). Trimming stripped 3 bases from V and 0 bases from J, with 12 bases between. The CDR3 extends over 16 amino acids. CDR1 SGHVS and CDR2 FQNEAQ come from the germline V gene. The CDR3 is CASSFTTEPSGNTIYF. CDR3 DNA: TGTGCCAGCAGCTTTACGACAGAACCCTCTGGAAACACCATATATTTT.

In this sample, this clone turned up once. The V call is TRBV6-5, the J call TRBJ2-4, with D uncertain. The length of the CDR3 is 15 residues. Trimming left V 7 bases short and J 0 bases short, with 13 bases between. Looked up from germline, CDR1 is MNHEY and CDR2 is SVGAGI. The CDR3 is CASNPTSLAKNIQYF. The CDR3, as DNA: TGTGCCAGCAATCCCACAAGCCTAGCCAAAAACATTCAGTACTTC.

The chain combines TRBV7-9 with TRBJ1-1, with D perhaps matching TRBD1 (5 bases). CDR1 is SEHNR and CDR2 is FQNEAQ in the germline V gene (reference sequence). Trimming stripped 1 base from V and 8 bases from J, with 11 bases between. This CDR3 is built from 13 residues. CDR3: CASSLGLGDEAFF. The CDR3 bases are TGTGCCAGCAGCTTAGGTCTAGGGGACGAAGCTTTCTTT.

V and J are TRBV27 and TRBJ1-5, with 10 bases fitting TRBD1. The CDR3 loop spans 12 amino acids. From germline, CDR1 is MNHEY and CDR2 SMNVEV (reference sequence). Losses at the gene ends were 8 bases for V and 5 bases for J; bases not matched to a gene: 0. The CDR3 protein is CASGTGDQPQHF. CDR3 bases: TGTGCCAGCGGGACAGGGGATCAGCCCCAGCATTTT.

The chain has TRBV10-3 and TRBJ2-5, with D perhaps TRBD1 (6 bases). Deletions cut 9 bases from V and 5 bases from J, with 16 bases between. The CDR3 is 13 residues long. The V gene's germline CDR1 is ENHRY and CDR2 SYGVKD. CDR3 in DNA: TGTGCCATGGGGGCTGGGACGGGGGAGACCCAGTACTTC. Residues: CAMGAGTGETQYF.

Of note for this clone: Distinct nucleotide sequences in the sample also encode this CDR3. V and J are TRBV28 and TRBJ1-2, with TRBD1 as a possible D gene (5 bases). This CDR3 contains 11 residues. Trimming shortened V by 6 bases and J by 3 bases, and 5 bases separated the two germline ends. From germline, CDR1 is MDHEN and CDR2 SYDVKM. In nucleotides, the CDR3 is TGTGCCAGCAGGGGGGACTATGGCTACACCTTC. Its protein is CASRGDYGYTF.

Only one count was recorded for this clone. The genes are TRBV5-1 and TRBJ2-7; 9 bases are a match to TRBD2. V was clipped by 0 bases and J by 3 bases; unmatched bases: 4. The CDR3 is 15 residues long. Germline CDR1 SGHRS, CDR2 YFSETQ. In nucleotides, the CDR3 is TGCGCCAGCAGCTTGGGGTTAGCGGGAGTCTACGAGCAGTACTTC. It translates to CASSLGLAGVYEQYF. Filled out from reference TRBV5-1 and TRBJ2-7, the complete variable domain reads KAGVTQTPRYLIKTRGQQVTLSCSPISGHRSVSWYQQTPGQGLQFLFEYFSETQRNKGNFPGRFSGRQFSNSRSEMNVSTLELGDSALYLCASSLGLAGVYEQYFGPGTRLTVT.